Listed below are T cell receptor beta chains from one sample, sequenced in a study of control samples from healthy donors and cancer patients. The protocol was immunoSEQ multiplex PCR, while the TCRdb copy is restricted to in-frame clones and leaves out a portion. Among tens of thousands of clones, roughly 94% were seen once, and the ten largest hold nearly 2.5%. Sequencing was done on a sample of blood. The receptors stem from a man aged 25 to 40 in good health. Both conserved end residues are part of each CDR3. Fields, in order: D gene, V gene, J gene, clone size, CDR3 protein, CDR3 DNA. D genes are given only for firm matches. Only part of the rows carry a size: once, few, many, or a class if the clone is expanded.

TRBD1	TRBV5-1	TRBJ2-2	-	CASSRDRVITGELFF	TGCGCCAGCAGCCGGGACAGGGTGATTACCGGGGAGCTGTTTTTT
-	TRBV28	TRBJ2-3	-	CASRAGGVADTQYF	TGTGCCAGCAGGGCCGGGGGCGTCGCAGATACGCAGTATTTT
-	TRBV5-1	TRBJ1-2	-	CASSLARANYGYTF	TGCGCCAGCAGCTTGGCCAGGGCTAACTATGGCTACACCTTC
-	TRBV12-5	TRBJ2-1	-	CASGLVGAGTPYNEQFF	TGTGCTAGTGGTTTGGTAGGGGCCGGGACTCCCTACAATGAGCAGTTCTTC
-	TRBV15	TRBJ2-7	-	CATSTQDSYEQYF	TGTGCCACCAGCACTCAGGACAGCTACGAGCAGTACTTC
TRBD1	TRBV7-2	TRBJ2-1	-	CASSRTGIPNEQFF	TGTGCCAGCAGCCGGACAGGGATCCCAAATGAGCAGTTCTTC
TRBD1	TRBV7-8	TRBJ1-1	-	CASSSQTGDTEAFF	TGTGCCAGCAGCTCACAGACAGGGGACACTGAAGCTTTCTTT
-	TRBV3-1/TRBV3-2	TRBJ1-6	-	CASSQEGSGVSPLHF	TGTGCCAGCAGCCAAGAAGGAAGCGGGGTTTCACCCCTCCACTTT
-	TRBV28	TRBJ2-7	-	CASSHTGGSYEQYF	TGTGCCAGCAGCCATACAGGTGGCTCCTACGAGCAGTACTTC
TRBD2	TRBV5-1	TRBJ2-7	-	CASSLALAGTYEQYF	TGCGCCAGCAGCTTGGCCCTAGCGGGGACCTACGAGCAGTACTTC
TRBD1	TRBV7-9	TRBJ2-2	-	CASSYQGVGELFF	TGTGCCAGCAGCTATCAGGGGGTCGGGGAGCTGTTTTTT
TRBD2	TRBV18	TRBJ2-1	-	CASSPSGSAYNEQFF	TGTGCCAGCTCACCTAGCGGGAGTGCCTACAATGAGCAGTTCTTC
TRBD1	TRBV6-4	TRBJ2-3	-	CASRDRDTDTQYF	TGTGCCAGCCGGGACAGGGACACAGATACGCAGTATTTT
TRBD1	TRBV28	TRBJ2-3	-	CASSLPRGITDTQYF	TGTGCCAGCAGTCTCCCCAGGGGGATCACAGATACGCAGTATTTT
TRBD2	TRBV27	TRBJ2-3	-	CASSFQELAATDTQYF	TGTGCCAGCAGTTTCCAAGAACTAGCGGCCACAGATACGCAGTATTTT
TRBD2	TRBV9	TRBJ2-6	-	CASSRLAGGGAGANVLTF	TGTGCCAGCAGTCGACTAGCGGGAGGGGGCGCTGGGGCCAACGTCCTGACTTTC
-	TRBV27	TRBJ1-3	medium-sized	CASSLDGSSGNTIYF	TGTGCCAGCAGTTTAGACGGTAGCTCTGGAAACACCATATATTTT
-	TRBV2	TRBJ2-1	-	CASSESGSSYNEQFF	TGTGCCAGCAGTGAAAGCGGGTCCTCCTACAATGAGCAGTTCTTC
TRBD1	TRBV14	TRBJ1-1	-	CASSQLLQGKAFF	TGTGCCAGCAGCCAATTATTACAGGGGAAAGCTTTCTTT
-	TRBV5-1	TRBJ1-1	-	CASSLTQGLMNTEAFF	TGCGCCAGCAGCTTGACCCAGGGACTCATGAACACTGAAGCTTTCTTT